Each of the 9 T cell receptor beta chains below was sequenced from the same sample in a study of PD-1 blockade in classical Hodgkin lymphoma (dated by TCRdb to 2020 to 2021). Library preparation used the immunoSEQ multiplex PCR assay. TCRdb re-hosts the immuneACCESS table, in-frame sequences only. Its copies lack some clones; in the studies checked, an unresolved V gene accounts for under half of them, and the cause for the rest is not known. The sample contains 40,000 to 55,000 clones, about 88% of them found a single time. The top ten constitute roughly a tenth of the sample. The time point tag for this specimen amounts to: cycle 1 day 1 (C1D1), immediately before nivolumab initiation. Every trial patient had relapsed after autologous stem cell transplantation, and cohorts A, B and C differed in prior brentuximab vedotin exposure. The sample was peripheral blood mononuclear cells (PBMCs), taken at baseline. The receptors come from a human donor with classical Hodgkin lymphoma.

J is TRBJ2-1 and V is TRBV5-1, with 7 nucleotides matching TRBD1. This CDR3 contains 15 residues. CDR1 SGHRS and CDR2 YFSETQ come from the germline V gene. Trimming cost V 3 bases and J 3 bases; bases outside gene matches: 6. In nucleotides, the CDR3 is TGCGCCAGCAGCTCCCGGGACAGCGGCTACAATGAGCAGTTCTTC. It codes for CASSSRDSGYNEQFF.

This chain uses TRBV5-4 with TRBJ2-7, with 9 positions matching TRBD2. CDR1 is SGHNT, CDR2 YYREEE, per germline (reference sequence). Trimming cost V 1 base and J 2 bases; bases outside gene matches: 4. The CDR3 totals 15 residues. The DNA of the CDR3 is TGTGCCAGCAGCTTGTCGAGCGGGAGGACCTACGAGCAGTACTTC. Protein sequence: CASSLSSGRTYEQYF.

The chain has TRBV7-9 and TRBJ2-7, with 10 bases lining up with TRBD2. Germline CDR1 reads SEHNR; CDR2 reads FQNEAQ (reference sequence). Trimming cost V 2 bases and J 6 bases; bases outside gene matches: 10. The CDR3 spans 16 residues. CDR3 DNA sequence: TGTGCCAGCAGCTTATTAGCGGGAGGAGGAGTCCGCGAGCAGTACTTC. It specifies CASSLLAGGGVREQYF.

V and J are TRBV28 and TRBJ1-6; perhaps TRBD1 as D (6 bases). Trimming removed 4 bases at V and 0 bases at J, with 16 bases between. The CDR3 spans 18 residues. Germline CDR1 MDHEN, CDR2 SYDVKM. CDR3 in amino acids: CASSSPTGTPSYNSPLHF. The DNA for the CDR3 is TGTGCCAGCAGTTCACCGACCGGGACACCCTCCTATAATTCACCCCTCCACTTT.

This clone was counted once. The rearrangement uses TRBV6-1 and TRBJ2-7; the match to TRBD1 covers 7 bases. This CDR3 has 11 amino acids. Germline V gene lookup returns CDR1 MNHNS and CDR2 SASEGT. The V and J ends lost 6 bases and 9 bases, in that order; junction bases with no gene match: 5. The chain's CDR3 is CASSQGDAQYF. In DNA form, the CDR3 reads TGTGCCAGCAGCCAGGGGGATGCGCAGTACTTC.

The chain has TRBV6-4 and TRBJ1-4; TRBD1 might be the D (5 bases). CDR3 length: 15 amino acids. Trimming left V 6 bases short and J 1 base short, with 12 bases between. Germline assignment: CDR1 MRHNA and CDR2 SNTAGT. The CDR3 DNA reads as TGTGCCAGCAGCGCAGGGTTCGGAACTAATGAAAAACTGTTTTTT. Protein product: CASSAGFGTNEKLFF.

V gene TRBV5-1 combines with J gene TRBJ1-2, with D possibly matching TRBD1 (5 bases). Deletions cut 1 base from V and 6 bases from J, with 16 bases between. Germline CDR1 reads SGHRS; CDR2 reads YFSETQ. The CDR3 spans 15 residues. CDR3 DNA sequence: TGCGCCAGCAGCTTGTATTTCCAGGGAATGGATGGCTACACCTTC. This encodes CASSLYFQGMDGYTF. Complete variable domain (other parts from reference TRBV5-1 and TRBJ1-2): KAGVTQTPRYLIKTRGQQVTLSCSPISGHRSVSWYQQTPGQGLQFLFEYFSETQRNKGNFPGRFSGRQFSNSRSEMNVSTLELGDSALYLCASSLYFQGMDGYTFGSGTRLTVV.

This clone was picked up one time. The chain recombines TRBV9 with TRBJ2-2; 8 bases are shared with TRBD2. V lost 4 bases, J lost 1 base, and 6 bases stayed unmatched. The CDR3 totals 16 residues. Germline V gene lookup returns CDR1 SGDLS and CDR2 YYNGEE. The CDR3 loop reads CASSPREGQNTGELFF. For the CDR3, the DNA is TGTGCCAGCAGCCCCCGGGAGGGACAGAACACCGGGGAGCTGTTTTTT. Looking up the rest from reference TRBV9 and TRBJ2-2 gives the full variable domain: DSGVTQTPKHLITATGQRVTLRCSPRSGDLSVYWYQQSLDQGLQFLIQYYNGEERAKGNILERFSAQQFPDLHSELNLSSLELGDSALYFCASSPREGQNTGELFFGEGSRLTVL.

The CDR3 bases are TGTGCCAGCAGTGAGGGGCCTCGCGGTTGGTACGAGCAGTACTTC. It codes for CASSEGPRGWYEQYF. The chain combines TRBV2 with TRBJ2-7, with a weak D call TRBD1 (5 bases). This CDR3 region has 15 residues. V was trimmed by 3 bases and J by 4 bases, leaving 16 bases between them. Germline V CDR1 and CDR2: SNHLY, FYNNEI.